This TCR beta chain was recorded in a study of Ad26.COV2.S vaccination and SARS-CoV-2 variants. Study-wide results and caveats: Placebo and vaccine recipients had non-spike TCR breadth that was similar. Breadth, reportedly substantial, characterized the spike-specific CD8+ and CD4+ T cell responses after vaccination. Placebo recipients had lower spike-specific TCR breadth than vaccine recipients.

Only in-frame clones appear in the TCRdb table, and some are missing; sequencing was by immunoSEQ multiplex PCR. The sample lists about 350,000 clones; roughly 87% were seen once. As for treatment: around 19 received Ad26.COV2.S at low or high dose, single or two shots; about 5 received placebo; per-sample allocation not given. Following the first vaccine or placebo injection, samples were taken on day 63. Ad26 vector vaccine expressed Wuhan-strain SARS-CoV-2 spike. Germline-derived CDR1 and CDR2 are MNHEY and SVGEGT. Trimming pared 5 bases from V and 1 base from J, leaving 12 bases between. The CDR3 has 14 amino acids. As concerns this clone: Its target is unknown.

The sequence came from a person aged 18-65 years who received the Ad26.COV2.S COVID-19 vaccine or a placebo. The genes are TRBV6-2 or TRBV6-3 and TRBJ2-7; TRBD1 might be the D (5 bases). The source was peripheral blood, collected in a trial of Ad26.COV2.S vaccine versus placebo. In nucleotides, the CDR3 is TGTGCCAGCAGTATGCAGGGCGAATCCTACGAGCAGTACTTC. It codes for CASSMQGESYEQYF.